The clone carrying this T cell receptor beta chain was picked up a small number of times. Sequencing used immunoSEQ multiplex PCR; TCRdb keeps in-frame clones, though not all of them. The table has 130,000 or so clones, around 81% seen once. This sample is drawn from a study of blood T cell repertoires in COVID-19. Looked up from germline, CDR1 is SGHKS and CDR2 is YYEKEE (reference sequence). Trimming took 3 bases from V and 0 from J, leaving 10 bases between them. The CDR3 has 16 residues. Material: peripheral blood. The chain is built from TRBV5-5 and TRBJ2-6; no clear D gene. The sequence derives from a human donor in a cohort sampled during active COVID-19. In DNA form, the CDR3 reads TGTGCCAGCAGCTCGGTTATGAGCTCTGGGGCCAACGTCCTGACTTTC. It codes for CASSSVMSSGANVLTF. Combining the CDR3 with reference TRBV5-5 and TRBJ2-6 gives the whole variable domain DAGVTQSPTHLIKTRGQQVTLRCSPISGHKSVSWYQQVLGQGPQFIFQYYEKEERGRGNFPDRFSARQFPNYSSELNVNALLLGDSALYLCASSSVMSSGANVLTFGAGSRLTVL.